The 8 T cell receptor beta chains presented below share a single source sample, sequenced in a study of human T cells and chemical hapten exposure. This sample's time point: pre-sensitization, week 0. Treatment specified: therapeutic diphenylcyclopropenone sensitization with weekly scalp DPC. Each CDR3 protein gets one entry after TCRdb re-called the RACE reads with MiXCR. The data contain some 330,000 distinct CDR3 sequences, about 5% of them singletons. The specimen comprised whole blood, sampled in connection with sensitization to the hapten diphenylcyclopropenone (DPC). The receptor set was obtained from a woman aged 18-29 years with alopecia areata. Some clones in this sample may be carry-over from other donors' samples.

The chain joins TRBV5-1 to TRBJ2-4; D may correspond to TRBD1 or TRBD2 (5 bases each). The CDR3 is 14 residues long. The V gene's germline CDR1 is SGHRS and CDR2 YFSETQ. V was trimmed by 3 bases and J by 6 bases, leaving 13 bases between them. The chain's CDR3 is CASSSGTQGNIQYF. As DNA, the CDR3 is TGCGCCAGCAGCTCCGGGACCCAGGGAAACATTCAGTACTTC.

This clonotype was picked up many times. The chain recombines TRBV10-3 with TRBJ2-3; TRBD1 matches 10 bases. This CDR3 region has 14 residues. The V segment lost 3 bases and the J segment 5 bases; nucleotides outside the gene matches: 2. Germline CDR1 and CDR2: ENHRY and SYGVKD. This CDR3 is CAISDRDRGDTQYF. CDR3 coding DNA: TGTGCCATCAGTGACCGGGACAGGGGAGATACGCAGTATTTT.

In its sample, this clonotype was seen many times. The chain is built from TRBV20-1 and TRBJ2-1; D is possibly TRBD1 (7 bases). This CDR3 region has 12 residues. V was pared by 8 bases and J by 7 bases, with 15 bases between. From germline, CDR1 is DFQATT and CDR2 SNEGSKA (reference sequence). This CDR3 reads CSPGQTRNEQFF. CDR3 coding DNA: TGCAGTCCGGGACAGACTAGAAATGAGCAGTTCTTC.

This clonotype was picked up many times. This CDR3 reads CSAGQGYSNQPQHF. DNA for the CDR3: TGCAGTGCTGGACAGGGGTATAGCAATCAGCCCCAGCATTTT. This chain links TRBV20-1 with TRBJ1-5; 9 nucleotides align to TRBD1. Germline values: CDR1 DFQATT, CDR2 SNEGSKA (reference sequence). This CDR3 is built from 14 residues. The ends lost 5 bases at V and 0 bases at J; junction bases unmatched: 2.

This clonotype occurred many times. This rearrangement joins TRBV12-3 or TRBV12-4 to TRBJ1-4; D call uncertain. CDR3 length: 13 amino acids. Trimming removed 0 bases at V and 7 bases at J, with 6 bases between. CDR3 sequence reads: CASSLAIGEKLFF. The CDR3 DNA reads as TGTGCCAGCAGTTTAGCGATAGGTGAAAAACTGTTTTTT.

This chain links TRBV6-5 with TRBJ2-2; D may be TRBD1 (5 bases). CDR1 MNHEY and CDR2 SVGAGI come from the germline V gene. With 3 bases removed from V and 2 bases from J, the gap between germline ends came to 22 bases. The CDR3 consists of 19 residues. CDR3 sequence reads: CASSYNLLYGAPNTGELFF. Written as DNA, the CDR3 is TGTGCCAGCAGTTATAACCTCCTGTATGGGGCACCTAACACCGGGGAGCTGTTTTTT.

This clonotype has at least ten counts. The V gene is TRBV9, the J gene TRBJ1-6, with D maybe TRBD1 (5 bases). The CDR3 consists of 16 residues. Germline assignment: CDR1 SGDLS and CDR2 YYNGEE. Trimming took 4 bases from V and 9 from J, leaving 20 bases between them. CDR3 sequence (DNA): TGTGCCAGCAGCCCAACCCATGGGCCGGGGGGTTCACCCCTCCACTTT. Translation gives CASSPTHGPGGSPLHF.

The CDR3 nucleotides are TGTGCCAGCAGCTATTATGCAGGCGAAGGAACTGAAGCTTTCTTT. Translating it yields CASSYYAGEGTEAFF. The chain employs TRBV12-3 or TRBV12-4 and TRBJ1-1, with D unresolved. The CDR3 has 15 residues. Trimming took off 6 bases at V and 5 bases at J, with 19 bases between the two ends.